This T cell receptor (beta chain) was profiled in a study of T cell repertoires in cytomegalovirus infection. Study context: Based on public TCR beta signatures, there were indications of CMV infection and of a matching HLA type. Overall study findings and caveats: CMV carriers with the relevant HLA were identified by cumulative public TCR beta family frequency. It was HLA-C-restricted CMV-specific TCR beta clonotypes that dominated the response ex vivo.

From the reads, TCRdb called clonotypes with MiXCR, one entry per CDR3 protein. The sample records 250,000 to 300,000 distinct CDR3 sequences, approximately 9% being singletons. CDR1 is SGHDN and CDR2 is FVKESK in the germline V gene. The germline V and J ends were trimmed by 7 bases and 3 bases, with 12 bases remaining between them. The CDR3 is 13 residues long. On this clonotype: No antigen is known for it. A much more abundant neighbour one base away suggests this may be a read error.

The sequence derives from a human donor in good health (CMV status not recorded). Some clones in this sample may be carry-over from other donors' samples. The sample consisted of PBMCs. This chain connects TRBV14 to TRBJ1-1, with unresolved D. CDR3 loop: CASIPQDYTEAFF. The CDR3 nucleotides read TGTGCCAGCATCCCCCAGGATTACACTGAAGCTTTCTTT.